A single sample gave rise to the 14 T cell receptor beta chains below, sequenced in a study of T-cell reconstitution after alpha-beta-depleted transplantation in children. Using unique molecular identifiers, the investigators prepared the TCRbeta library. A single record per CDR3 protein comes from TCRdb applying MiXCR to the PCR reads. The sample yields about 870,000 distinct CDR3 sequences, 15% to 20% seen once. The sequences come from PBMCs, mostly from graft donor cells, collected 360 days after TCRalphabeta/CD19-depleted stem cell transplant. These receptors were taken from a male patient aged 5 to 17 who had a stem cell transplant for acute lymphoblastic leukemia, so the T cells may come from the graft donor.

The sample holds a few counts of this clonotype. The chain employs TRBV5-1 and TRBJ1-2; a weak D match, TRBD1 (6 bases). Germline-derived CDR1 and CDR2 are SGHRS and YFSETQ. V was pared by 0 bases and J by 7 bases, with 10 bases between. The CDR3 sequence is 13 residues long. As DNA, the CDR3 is TGCGCCAGCAGCTTGGTGGACAGCGCTGGCTACACCTTC. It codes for CASSLVDSAGYTF.

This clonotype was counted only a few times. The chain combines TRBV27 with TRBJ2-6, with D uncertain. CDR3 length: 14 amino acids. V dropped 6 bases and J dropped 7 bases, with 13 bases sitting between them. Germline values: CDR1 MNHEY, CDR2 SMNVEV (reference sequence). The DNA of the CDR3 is TGTGCCAGCAGCTCAGTTGCAGTTGCCAACGTCCTGACTTTC. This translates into CASSSVAVANVLTF.

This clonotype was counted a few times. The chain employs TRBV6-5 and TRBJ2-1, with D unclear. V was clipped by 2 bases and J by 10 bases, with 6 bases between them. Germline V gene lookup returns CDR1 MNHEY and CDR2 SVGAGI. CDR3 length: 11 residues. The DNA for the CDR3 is TGTGCCAGCAGTTACCCGCCCGAGCAGTTCTTC. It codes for CASSYPPEQFF.

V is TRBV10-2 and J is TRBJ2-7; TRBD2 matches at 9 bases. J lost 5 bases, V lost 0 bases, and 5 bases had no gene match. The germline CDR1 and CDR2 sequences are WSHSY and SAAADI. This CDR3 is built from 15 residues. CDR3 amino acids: CASSESRGRAHEQYF. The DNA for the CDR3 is TGCGCCAGCAGTGAGTCGCGCGGGAGGGCCCACGAGCAGTACTTC.

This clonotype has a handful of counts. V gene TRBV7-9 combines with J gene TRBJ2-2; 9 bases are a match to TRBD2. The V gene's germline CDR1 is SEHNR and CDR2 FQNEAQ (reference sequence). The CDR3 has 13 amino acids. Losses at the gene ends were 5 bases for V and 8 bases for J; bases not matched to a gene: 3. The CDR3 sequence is CASSTGLAGELFF. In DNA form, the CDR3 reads TGTGCCAGCAGCACCGGACTAGCGGGGGAGCTGTTTTTT.

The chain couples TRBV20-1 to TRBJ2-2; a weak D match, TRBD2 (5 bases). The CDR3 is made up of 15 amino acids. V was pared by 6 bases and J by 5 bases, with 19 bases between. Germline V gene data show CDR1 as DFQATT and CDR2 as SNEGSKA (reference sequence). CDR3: CSAIETGRLTGELFF. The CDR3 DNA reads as TGCAGTGCCATAGAAACGGGGAGATTGACCGGGGAGCTGTTTTTT.

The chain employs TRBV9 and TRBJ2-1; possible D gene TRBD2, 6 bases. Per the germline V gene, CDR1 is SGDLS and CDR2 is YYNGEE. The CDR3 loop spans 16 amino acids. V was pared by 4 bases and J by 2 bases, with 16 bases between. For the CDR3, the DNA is TGTGCCAGCAGCCCGACTAGTCTACAAACCTACAATGAGCAGTTCTTC. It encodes CASSPTSLQTYNEQFF.

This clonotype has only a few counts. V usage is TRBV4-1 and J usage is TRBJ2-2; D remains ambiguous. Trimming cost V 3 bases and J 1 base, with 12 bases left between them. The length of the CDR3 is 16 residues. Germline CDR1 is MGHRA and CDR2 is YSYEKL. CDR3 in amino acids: CASSHSKDGNTGELFF. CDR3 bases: TGCGCCAGCAGCCACTCGAAGGACGGGAACACCGGGGAGCTGTTTTTT.

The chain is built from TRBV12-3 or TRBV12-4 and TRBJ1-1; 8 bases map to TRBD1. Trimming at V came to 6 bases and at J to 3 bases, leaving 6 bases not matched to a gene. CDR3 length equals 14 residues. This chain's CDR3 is CASRRQGKDTEAFF. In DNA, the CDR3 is TGTGCCAGCAGGCGACAGGGGAAGGACACTGAAGCTTTCTTT.

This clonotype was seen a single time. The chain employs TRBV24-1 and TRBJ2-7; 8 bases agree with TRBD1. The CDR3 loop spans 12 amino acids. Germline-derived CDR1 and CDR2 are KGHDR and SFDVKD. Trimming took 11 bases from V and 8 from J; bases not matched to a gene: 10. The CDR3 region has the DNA TGTGCCATCGAGGGACAGGCCGGAAAGCAGTACTTC. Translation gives CAIEGQAGKQYF.

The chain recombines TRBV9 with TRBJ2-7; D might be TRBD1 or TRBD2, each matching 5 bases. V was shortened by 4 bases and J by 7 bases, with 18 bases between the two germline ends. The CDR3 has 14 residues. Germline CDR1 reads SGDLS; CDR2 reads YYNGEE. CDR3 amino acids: CASSTGTGSREQYF. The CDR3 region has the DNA TGTGCCAGCAGCACCGGGACCGGTAGTCGAGAGCAGTACTTC.

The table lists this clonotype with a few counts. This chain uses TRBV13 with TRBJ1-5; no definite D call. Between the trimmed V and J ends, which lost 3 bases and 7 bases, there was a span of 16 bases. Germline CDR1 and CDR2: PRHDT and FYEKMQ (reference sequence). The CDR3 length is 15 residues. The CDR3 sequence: CASSFGKAAGQPQHF. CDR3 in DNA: TGTGCCAGCAGCTTTGGAAAAGCCGCCGGGCAGCCCCAGCATTTT.

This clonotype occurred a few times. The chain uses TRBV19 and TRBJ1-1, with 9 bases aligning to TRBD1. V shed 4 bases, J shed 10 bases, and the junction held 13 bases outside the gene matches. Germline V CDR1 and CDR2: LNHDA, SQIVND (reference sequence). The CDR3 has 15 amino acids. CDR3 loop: CASSTTGTGRGRAFF. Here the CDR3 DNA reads TGTGCCAGTAGTACGACCGGGACAGGGAGGGGGAGAGCTTTCTTT.

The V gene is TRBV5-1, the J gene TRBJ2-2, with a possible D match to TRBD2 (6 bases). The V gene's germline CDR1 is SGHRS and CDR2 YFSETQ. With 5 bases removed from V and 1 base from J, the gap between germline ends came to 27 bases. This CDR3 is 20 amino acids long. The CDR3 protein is CASRLVGPDLATLNTGELFF. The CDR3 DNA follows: TGCGCCAGCAGACTTGTGGGGCCAGATCTAGCGACCTTGAACACCGGGGAGCTGTTTTTT.